One and the same sample provided the 23 T cell receptor beta chains below, sequenced in a study of OX40 agonist ivuxolimab in advanced cancers. Measured with immunoSEQ multiplex PCR; TCRdb has only the in-frame clones, and not every one. The profile covers 90,000 or so clones, with approximately 90% appearing a single time and around 1.1% taken by the ten largest. The sample consisted of CD4+ or CD8+ T cells sorted from blood, taken in a trial of the OX40 agonist ivuxolimab. The receptors were sampled from an adult with an advanced solid tumor such as melanoma, head and neck, liver or kidney cancer.

The rearrangement links TRBV6-5 to TRBJ1-5; D is unresolved. The V and J ends lost 2 bases and 5 bases respectively, with 10 bases between them. The CDR3 sequence is 14 residues long. Germline V gene data show CDR1 as MNHEY and CDR2 as SVGAGI. CDR3 DNA sequence: TGTGCCAGCAGTTACACGGGTCGGGATCAGCCCCAGCATTTT. It translates to CASSYTGRDQPQHF.

V usage is TRBV5-6 and J usage is TRBJ1-2, with 9 bases identical to TRBD1. Trimming took 0 bases from V and 2 from J; bases not matched to a gene: 2. This CDR3 is built from 15 residues. The germline CDR1 and CDR2 sequences are SGHDT and YYEEEE. The CDR3 DNA follows: TGTGCCAGCAGCTTGGGGGACAGGGAGAACTATGGCTACACCTTC. The encoded protein is CASSLGDRENYGYTF.

The chain joins TRBV5-8 to TRBJ1-5; TRBD1 matches 7 bases. V dropped 1 base and J dropped 6; count of bases not matched to a gene: 7. This CDR3 has 15 residues. CDR1 and CDR2 (germline): SGHTS, YDEGEE. This CDR3 is CASSLQQGLAQPQHF. The CDR3, as DNA: TGTGCCAGCAGCTTGCAACAGGGGTTGGCTCAGCCCCAGCATTTT.

The sample holds one count of this clone. The CDR3 nucleotides are TGTGCCAGCAGCGCCGGGGCCACCGGGGAGCTGTTTTTT. The encoded protein is CASSAGATGELFF. This chain uses TRBV9 with TRBJ2-2, with D perhaps TRBD1 or TRBD2 (5 bases each). This CDR3 contains 13 residues. V was clipped by 3 bases and J by 4 bases, with 7 bases between them. Germline V gene data show CDR1 as SGDLS and CDR2 as YYNGEE.

V gene TRBV14 combines with J gene TRBJ2-7; maybe TRBD1 (5 bases). Between the trimmed V and J ends, which lost 5 bases and 2 bases, there was a span of 10 bases. CDR3 size: 13 residues. CDR1 SGHDN and CDR2 FVKESK come from the germline V gene. As DNA, the CDR3 is TGTGCCAGCAGCTTAATGGGGCCCTACGAGCAGTACTTC. Translation gives CASSLMGPYEQYF.

The V call is TRBV5-8, the J call TRBJ1-4; no definite D call. The germline V and J ends were trimmed by 6 bases and 7 bases, with 10 bases remaining between them. Germline-derived CDR1 and CDR2 are SGHTS and YDEGEE. The CDR3 is made up of 12 amino acids. As DNA, the CDR3 is TGTGCCAGCACCTCGCCCACTGAAAAACTGTTTTTT. It yields the protein CASTSPTEKLFF.

The rearrangement joins TRBV9 to TRBJ2-3; 8 bases map to TRBD1. V trimming: 3 bases; J trimming: 0 bases; junction bases outside the gene matches: 6. Germline CDR1 SGDLS, CDR2 YYNGEE. CDR3 size: 16 residues. CDR3 region: CASSGRTGKSTDTQYF. CDR3 DNA: TGTGCCAGCAGCGGCCGGACAGGGAAGAGCACAGATACGCAGTATTTT.

The gene calls are TRBV5-5 and TRBJ2-7; tentative D call: TRBD1 (6 bases). In germline, CDR1 is SGHKS, CDR2 YYEKEE (reference sequence). The CDR3 length is 15 residues. The germline V and J ends were trimmed by 1 base and 3 bases, with 14 bases remaining between them. CDR3 region: CASSLRPGVGYEQYF. For the CDR3, the DNA is TGTGCCAGCAGCTTGCGCCCAGGGGTGGGCTACGAGCAGTACTTC. The full variable domain, completed using reference TRBV5-5 and TRBJ2-7, is DAGVTQSPTHLIKTRGQQVTLRCSPISGHKSVSWYQQVLGQGPQFIFQYYEKEERGRGNFPDRFSARQFPNYSSELNVNALLLGDSALYLCASSLRPGVGYEQYFGPGTRLTVT.

The chain couples TRBV28 to TRBJ1-2, with 7 bases aligning to TRBD1. Looked up from germline, CDR1 is MDHEN and CDR2 is SYDVKM. The CDR3 covers 13 residues. V was clipped by 7 bases and J by 3 bases; unmatched bases: 5. CDR3 DNA: TGTGCCAGCACGCTGACAGGGCACTATGGCTACACCTTC. This codes for CASTLTGHYGYTF.

V is TRBV18 and J is TRBJ2-2, with D unclear. Germline V CDR1 and CDR2: KGHSH, LQKENI. Trimming pared 1 base from V and 0 bases from J, leaving 6 bases between. The CDR3 contains 15 residues. DNA for the CDR3: TGTGCCAGCTCACCACTAACGGCGAACACCGGGGAGCTGTTTTTT. The encoded protein is CASSPLTANTGELFF.

In regard to this clone: Distinct nucleotide sequences in the sample also encode this CDR3. This chain links TRBV20-1 with TRBJ2-7; no clear D. The germline gives CDR1 DFQATT, CDR2 SNEGSKA (reference sequence). The CDR3 has 10 residues. V shed 5 bases and J shed 1 base, with 3 bases lying between them. In DNA, the CDR3 is TGCAGTGCTCGTTCCTACGAGCAGTACTTC. This encodes CSARSYEQYF.

The V and J genes are TRBV5-1 and TRBJ1-3; D perhaps matches TRBD1 (6 bases). The V gene lost 4 bases and the J gene lost 0 bases, with 14 bases spanning the gap. Germline V gives CDR1 SGHRS, CDR2 YFSETQ. The CDR3 is 16 residues long. CDR3 coding DNA: TGCGCCAGCAGCCCACGTGTAGGGGGCTCTGGAAACACCATATATTTT. Translating it yields CASSPRVGGSGNTIYF.

This clone was recorded only once. The rearrangement joins TRBV5-1 to TRBJ2-5, with TRBD2 identical over 10 bases. Germline CDR1 SGHRS, CDR2 YFSETQ. The CDR3 spans 15 residues. The V gene end was trimmed by 6 bases and the J gene end by 4 bases; junction bases not matched to a gene: 9. The CDR3 reads CASNEGAGGPETQYF. Here the CDR3 DNA reads TGCGCCAGCAACGAGGGAGCGGGAGGGCCAGAGACCCAGTACTTC.

V usage is TRBV10-3 and J usage is TRBJ1-1, with D perhaps TRBD1 (5 bases). CDR3 length equals 14 residues. V lost 5 bases and J 0 bases, leaving 10 bases between the germline ends. CDR1 is ENHRY, CDR2 SYGVKD, per germline. The CDR3 DNA sequence: TGTGCCATCAGTCCGGGGCACATGAACACTGAAGCTTTCTTT. Protein product: CAISPGHMNTEAFF.

The chain couples TRBV9 to TRBJ1-3; no definite D call. V was pared by 0 bases and J by 4 bases, with 20 bases between. Per germline, CDR1 SGDLS and CDR2 YYNGEE. This CDR3 has 18 residues. As DNA, the CDR3 is TGTGCCAGCAGCGTAGGCCGCTTGAGGGAGGAAGGAGGAAACACCATATATTTT. As protein: CASSVGRLREEGGNTIYF.

V is TRBV30 and J is TRBJ2-3; D is unresolved. With 8 bases removed from V and 2 bases from J, the gap between germline ends came to 14 bases. The CDR3 is 13 residues long. Per the germline V gene, CDR1 is GTSNPN and CDR2 is SVGIG (reference sequence). CDR3 residues: CARWEGLTDTQYF. The CDR3 DNA reads TGTGCCCGATGGGAAGGGCTCACAGATACGCAGTATTTT.

This chain joins TRBV5-5 and TRBJ1-2, with D uncertain. Germline V gene lookup returns CDR1 SGHKS and CDR2 YYEKEE (reference sequence). Trimming stripped 3 bases from V and 6 bases from J, with 12 bases between. CDR3 size: 13 residues. CDR3 coding DNA: TGTGCCAGCAGCTGGTCGACGGCAGATGGCTACACCTTC. This translates into CASSWSTADGYTF.

The V call is TRBV11-3, the J call TRBJ1-4, with 9 bases fitting TRBD1. Germline lookup yields CDR1 SGHNT and CDR2 YENEEA. The CDR3 is 16 residues long. The ends lost 1 base at V and 5 bases at J; junction bases unmatched: 5. The CDR3 loop is CASSLVGGTGNEKLFF. Here the CDR3 DNA reads TGTGCCAGCAGCTTAGTTGGCGGGACAGGGAATGAAAAACTGTTTTTT.

CDR3 nucleotide sequence: TGCGCCAGCAGCTTGGGGGCAGGAGAAGGATCACCCCTCCACTTT. It is translated as CASSLGAGEGSPLHF. The chain links TRBV5-1 to TRBJ1-6; D is undetermined. CDR1 and CDR2 (germline): SGHRS, YFSETQ. The CDR3 totals 15 residues. V was pared by 0 bases and J by 10 bases, with 14 bases between.

J is TRBJ1-1 and V is TRBV28, with TRBD1 identical over 7 bases. Germline CDR1 MDHEN, CDR2 SYDVKM. CDR3 length: 14 residues. The V segment lost 6 bases and the J segment 11 bases; nucleotides outside the gene matches: 15. The CDR3 DNA follows: TGTGCCAGCAGCGACAATTGGACAGGCGGGAGCGCTTTCTTT. Translated, it gives CASSDNWTGGSAFF.

V usage is TRBV18 and J usage is TRBJ2-7; 7 nucleotides agree with TRBD1. The junction had 10 bases not matched to a gene; V was cut back by 4 bases and J by 10 bases. In germline, CDR1 is KGHSH, CDR2 LQKENI. The CDR3 spans 13 residues. CDR3: CASSQSFRQGQYF. DNA of the CDR3: TGTGCCAGCTCACAAAGCTTTAGACAGGGCCAGTACTTC.

This clone was observed a single time. This chain links TRBV11-2 with TRBJ2-1; the D gene could be TRBD1 or TRBD2 (5 bases each). The V and J ends lost 0 bases and 1 base respectively, with 10 bases between them. The V gene's germline CDR1 is SGHAT and CDR2 FQNNGV. CDR3 length: 16 amino acids. The DNA for the CDR3 is TGTGCCAGCAGCTTAGAGTGGGGGAGATCCTACAATGAGCAGTTCTTC. Encoded protein: CASSLEWGRSYNEQFF.

This rearrangement joins TRBV7-2 to TRBJ2-5; D may be TRBD1 (6 bases). This CDR3 spans 15 amino acids. Germline V lookup: CDR1 SGHTA, CDR2 FQGNSA. Trimming stripped 4 bases from V and 5 bases from J, with 17 bases between. CDR3 sequence reads: CASSSLGAARETQYF. DNA of the CDR3: TGTGCCAGCAGCTCTCTGGGGGCGGCTCGGGAGACCCAGTACTTC.